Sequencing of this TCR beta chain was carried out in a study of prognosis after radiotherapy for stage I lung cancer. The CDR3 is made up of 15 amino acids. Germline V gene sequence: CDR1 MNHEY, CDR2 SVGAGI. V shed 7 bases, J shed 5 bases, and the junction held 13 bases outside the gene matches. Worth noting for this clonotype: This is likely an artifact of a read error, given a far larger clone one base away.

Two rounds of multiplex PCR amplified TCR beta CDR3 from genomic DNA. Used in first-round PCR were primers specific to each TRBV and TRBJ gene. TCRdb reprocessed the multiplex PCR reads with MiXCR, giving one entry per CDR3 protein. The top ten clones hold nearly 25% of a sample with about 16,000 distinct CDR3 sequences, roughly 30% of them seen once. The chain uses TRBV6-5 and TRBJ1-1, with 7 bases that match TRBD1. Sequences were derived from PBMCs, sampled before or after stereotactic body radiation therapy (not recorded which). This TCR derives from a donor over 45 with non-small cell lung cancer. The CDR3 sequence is CASTMGPDRVTEAFF. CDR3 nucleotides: TGTGCCAGCACGATGGGCCCCGACAGGGTGACTGAAGCTTTCTTT.